Below are 17 T cell receptor beta chains sequenced from a single sample in a study of identical twins. TCRdb re-called the 5' RACE reads through MiXCR, storing one row per CDR3 protein. The sample lists more than 200,000 distinct CDR3 sequences; roughly 10% were seen once. The sample taken for sequencing was memory (CD45RO+) T cells sorted from blood. All receptors derive from a woman under 30 in good health.

In DNA, the CDR3 is TGTGCCAGCAGCCGCGGTTCGGGCGAGCAGTACTTC. Protein product: CASSRGSGEQYF. The J gene is TRBJ2-7, the V gene TRBV4-2; D unresolved. This CDR3 spans 12 amino acids. V shed 4 bases and J shed 6 bases, with 10 bases lying between them. CDR1 is LGHNA, CDR2 YNFKEQ, per germline.

The chain carries TRBV20-1 and TRBJ2-3, with 7 bases aligning to TRBD2. The CDR3 length is 16 residues. Germline CDR1 DFQATT, CDR2 SNEGSKA (reference sequence). Losses at the gene ends were 3 bases for V and 2 bases for J; bases not matched to a gene: 11. In DNA form, the CDR3 reads TGCAGTGCTAGGGGAGGGCTTGGGGAAGCCACAGATACGCAGTATTTT. Amino acid sequence: CSARGGLGEATDTQYF.

The chain carries TRBV10-3 and TRBJ1-3, with unresolved D. This CDR3 region has 12 residues. V dropped 5 bases and J dropped 4 bases, with 6 bases sitting between them. In germline, CDR1 is ENHRY, CDR2 SYGVKD. In nucleotides, the CDR3 is TGTGCCATCAGTCTGGACGGAAACACCATATATTTT. Translated: CAISLDGNTIYF.

A few counts support this clonotype. This rearrangement joins TRBV3-1 to TRBJ1-6; possible D gene TRBD1, 5 bases. Germline CDR1 is LGHDT and CDR2 is YNNKEL (reference sequence). Deletions cut 10 bases from V and 16 bases from J, with 17 bases between. The CDR3 covers 11 residues. CDR3 DNA sequence: TGTGCCACCTCAGCGGGGGTACTTCTCCACTTT. Protein product: CATSAGVLLHF.

This clonotype occurred many times. The genes are TRBV5-5 and TRBJ2-7; 7 bases are shared with TRBD1. The CDR3 is 15 amino acids. V was pared by 4 bases and J by 0 bases, with 7 bases of the junction left unmatched. The V gene's germline CDR1 is SGHKS and CDR2 YYEKEE (reference sequence). In nucleotides, the CDR3 is TGTGCCAGCAGCCCAGGACAGGTCAGCTCCTACGAGCAGTACTTC. Translating it yields CASSPGQVSSYEQYF.

This clonotype was recorded many times. This sequence joins TRBV3-1 and TRBJ2-7; D is possibly TRBD1 (6 bases). Germline CDR1 reads LGHDT; CDR2 reads YNNKEL (reference sequence). The CDR3 is made up of 12 amino acids. Trimming cost V 1 base and J 9 bases, with 10 bases left between them. This CDR3 reads CASSQVRGAQYF. In DNA form, the CDR3 reads TGTGCCAGCAGCCAAGTCAGGGGTGCGCAGTACTTC.

The gene calls are TRBV20-1 and TRBJ2-7; 8 bases map to TRBD1. The J segment lost 1 base and the V segment lost 6 bases, leaving 11 bases of the junction unmatched. The CDR3 is 15 residues long. Germline V gene data show CDR1 as DFQATT and CDR2 as SNEGSKA (reference sequence). The CDR3 nucleotides read TGCAGTGCAAGAACCAGGACAGGGCTTTCCTACGAGCAGTACTTC. This codes for CSARTRTGLSYEQYF.

This clonotype was picked up many times. The chain is built from TRBV15 and TRBJ2-3; D possibly corresponds to TRBD2 (6 bases). The CDR3 has 15 amino acids. V was pared by 3 bases and J by 0 bases, with 10 bases between. Germline V gives CDR1 LNHNV, CDR2 YYDKDF (reference sequence). Here the CDR3 reads CATSRGGTSTDTQYF. CDR3 DNA: TGTGCCACCAGCAGGGGCGGGACCAGCACAGATACGCAGTATTTT.

The J gene is TRBJ2-1, the V gene TRBV27; 13 nucleotides line up with TRBD2. V lost 7 bases, J lost 9 bases, and 6 bases stayed unmatched. This CDR3 has 14 amino acids. Germline loops: CDR1 MNHEY, CDR2 SMNVEV (reference sequence). The CDR3 region is CASKGLAGVFEQFF. CDR3 sequence (DNA): TGTGCCAGCAAAGGACTAGCGGGAGTTTTTGAGCAGTTCTTC.

The chain carries TRBV11-2 and TRBJ2-1, with 12 bases fitting TRBD2. Unmatched junction bases numbered 8, after V lost 1 base and J lost 4 bases. Germline V gene lookup returns CDR1 SGHAT and CDR2 FQNNGV. CDR3 length equals 18 residues. The CDR3 bases are TGTGCCAGCAGCTTAGGAAGGACTAGCGGGGCCACTTACAATGAGCAGTTCTTC. It encodes CASSLGRTSGATYNEQFF.

This clonotype was found many times. V is TRBV18 and J is TRBJ2-5; 8 bases fit TRBD1. Germline-derived CDR1 and CDR2 are KGHSH and LQKENI. Trimming at V came to 6 bases and at J to 4 bases, leaving 10 bases not matched to a gene. There are 15 residues in the CDR3. The CDR3 DNA reads TGTGCCAGCTCCCTGACCGGACAGGGCGGAGAGACCCAGTACTTC. Its protein product is CASSLTGQGGETQYF.

This clonotype has ten or more counts. The chain combines TRBV6-6 with TRBJ2-7; no firm D call. With 7 bases removed from V and 2 bases from J, the gap between germline ends came to 9 bases. Per germline, CDR1 MNHNY and CDR2 SVGAGI (reference sequence). CDR3 length: 12 residues. CDR3 DNA sequence: TGTGCCAGCAAGACGGGCACCTACGAGCAGTACTTC. It specifies CASKTGTYEQYF.

This clonotype was recorded many times. The chain carries TRBV7-8 and TRBJ1-5; D is undetermined. Germline values: CDR1 SGHVS, CDR2 FQNEAQ. Between the trimmed V and J ends, which lost 2 bases and 1 base, there was a span of 6 bases. The CDR3 spans 14 residues. Here the CDR3 reads CASSLIGSNQPQHF. The CDR3 DNA sequence: TGTGCCAGCAGCTTAATAGGAAGCAATCAGCCCCAGCATTTT. The full variable domain, its missing parts supplied by reference TRBV7-8 and TRBJ1-5, is GAGVSQSPRYKVAKRGQDVALRCDPISGHVSLFWYQQALGQGPEFLTYFQNEAQLDKSGLPSDRFFAERPEGSVSTLKIQRTQQEDSAVYLCASSLIGSNQPQHFGDGTRLSIL.

The chain links TRBV30 to TRBJ1-2; D is unresolved. Per the germline V gene, CDR1 is GTSNPN and CDR2 is SVGIG (reference sequence). The V and J ends lost 6 bases and 2 bases respectively, with 13 bases between them. The CDR3 is made up of 13 amino acids. CDR3 in DNA: TGTGCCTGCCTCTCAGCCGTCAACTATGGCTACACCTTC. It is translated as CACLSAVNYGYTF.

The rearrangement uses TRBV27 and TRBJ1-5; the D is unclear. Trimming took off 0 bases at V and 5 bases at J, with 14 bases between the two ends. This CDR3 has 16 amino acids. Per the germline V gene, CDR1 is MNHEY and CDR2 is SMNVEV (reference sequence). The CDR3 loop is CASSLSPAATHQPQHF. CDR3 DNA sequence: TGTGCCAGCAGTTTATCCCCGGCCGCTACTCATCAGCCCCAGCATTTT.

This chain joins TRBV7-3 and TRBJ1-1, with 12 nucleotides matching TRBD1. This CDR3 contains 17 residues. Germline-derived CDR1 and CDR2 are SGHTA and FQGTGA. After removal of 5 bases from V and 5 bases from J, the junction contained 12 bases not matched to a gene. Written as DNA, the CDR3 is TGTGCCAGCAGCCCCGGGACAGGGGGCGCCGGTAGGACTGAAGCTTTCTTT. This encodes CASSPGTGGAGRTEAFF.

This clonotype was counted only a few times. The chain combines TRBV20-1 with TRBJ2-7; 10 bases agree with TRBD2. The CDR3 spans 14 residues. Germline V CDR1 and CDR2: DFQATT, SNEGSKA (reference sequence). The V gene end was trimmed by 0 bases and the J gene end by 6 bases; junction bases not matched to a gene: 5. The chain's CDR3 is CSARDSGTSAEQYF. The CDR3 DNA is TGCAGTGCTAGAGATTCCGGGACTAGCGCCGAGCAGTACTTC.